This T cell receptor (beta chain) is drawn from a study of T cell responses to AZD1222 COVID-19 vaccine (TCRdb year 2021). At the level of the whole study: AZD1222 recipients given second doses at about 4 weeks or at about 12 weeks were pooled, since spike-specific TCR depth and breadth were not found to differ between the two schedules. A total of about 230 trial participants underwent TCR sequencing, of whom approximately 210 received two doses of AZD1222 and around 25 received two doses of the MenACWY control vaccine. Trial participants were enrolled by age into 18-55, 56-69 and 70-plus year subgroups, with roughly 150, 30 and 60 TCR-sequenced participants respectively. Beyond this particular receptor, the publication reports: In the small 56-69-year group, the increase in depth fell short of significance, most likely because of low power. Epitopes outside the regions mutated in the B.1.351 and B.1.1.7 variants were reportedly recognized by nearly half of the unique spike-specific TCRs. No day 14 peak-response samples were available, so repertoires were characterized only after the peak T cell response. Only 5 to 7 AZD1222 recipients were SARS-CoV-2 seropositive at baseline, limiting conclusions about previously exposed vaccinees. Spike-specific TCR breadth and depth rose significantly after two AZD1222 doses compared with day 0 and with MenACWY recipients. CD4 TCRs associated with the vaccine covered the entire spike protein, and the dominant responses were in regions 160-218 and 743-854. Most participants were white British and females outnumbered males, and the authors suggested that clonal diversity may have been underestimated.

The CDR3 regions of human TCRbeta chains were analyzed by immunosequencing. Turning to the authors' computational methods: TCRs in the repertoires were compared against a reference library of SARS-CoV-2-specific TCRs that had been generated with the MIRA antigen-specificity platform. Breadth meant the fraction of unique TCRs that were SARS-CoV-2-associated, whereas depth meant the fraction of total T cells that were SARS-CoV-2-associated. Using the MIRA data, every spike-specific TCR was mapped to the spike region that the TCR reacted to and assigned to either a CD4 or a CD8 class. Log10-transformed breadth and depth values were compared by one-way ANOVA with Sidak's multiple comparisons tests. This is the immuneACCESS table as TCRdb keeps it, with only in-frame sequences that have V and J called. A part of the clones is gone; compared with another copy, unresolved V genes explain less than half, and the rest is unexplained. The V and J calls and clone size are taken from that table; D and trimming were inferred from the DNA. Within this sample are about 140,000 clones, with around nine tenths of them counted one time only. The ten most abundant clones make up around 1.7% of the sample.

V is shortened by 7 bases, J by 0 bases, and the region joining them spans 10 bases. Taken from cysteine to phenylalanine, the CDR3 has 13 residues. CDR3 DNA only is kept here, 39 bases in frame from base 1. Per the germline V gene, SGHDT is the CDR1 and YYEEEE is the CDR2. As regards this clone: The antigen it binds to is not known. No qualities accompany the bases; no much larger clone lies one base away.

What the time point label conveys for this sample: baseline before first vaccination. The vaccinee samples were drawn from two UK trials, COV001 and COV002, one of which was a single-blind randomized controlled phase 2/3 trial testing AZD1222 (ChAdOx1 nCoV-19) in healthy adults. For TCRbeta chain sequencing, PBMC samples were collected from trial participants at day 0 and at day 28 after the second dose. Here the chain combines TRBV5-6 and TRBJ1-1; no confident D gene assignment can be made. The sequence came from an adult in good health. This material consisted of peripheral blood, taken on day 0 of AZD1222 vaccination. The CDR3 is CASSELMNTEAFF. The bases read TGTGCCAGCTCCGAGCTTATGAACACTGAAGCTTTCTTT.